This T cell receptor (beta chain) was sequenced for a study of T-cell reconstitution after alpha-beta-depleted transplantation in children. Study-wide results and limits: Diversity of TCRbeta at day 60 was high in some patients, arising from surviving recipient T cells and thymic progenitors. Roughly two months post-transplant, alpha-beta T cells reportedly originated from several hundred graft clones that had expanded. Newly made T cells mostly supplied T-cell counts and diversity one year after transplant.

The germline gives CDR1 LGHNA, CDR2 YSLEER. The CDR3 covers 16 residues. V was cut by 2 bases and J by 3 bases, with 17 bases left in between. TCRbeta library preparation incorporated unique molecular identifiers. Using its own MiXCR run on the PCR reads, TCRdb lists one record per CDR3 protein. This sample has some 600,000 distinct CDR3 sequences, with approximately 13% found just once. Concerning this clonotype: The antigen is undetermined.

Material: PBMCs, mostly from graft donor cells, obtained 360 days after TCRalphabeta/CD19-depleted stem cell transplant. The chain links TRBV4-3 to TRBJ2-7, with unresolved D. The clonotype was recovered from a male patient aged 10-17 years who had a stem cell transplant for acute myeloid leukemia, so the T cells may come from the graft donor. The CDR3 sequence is CASSQYESHAVYEQYF. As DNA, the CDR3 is TGCGCCAGCAGCCAATATGAGAGTCACGCGGTCTACGAGCAGTACTTC.